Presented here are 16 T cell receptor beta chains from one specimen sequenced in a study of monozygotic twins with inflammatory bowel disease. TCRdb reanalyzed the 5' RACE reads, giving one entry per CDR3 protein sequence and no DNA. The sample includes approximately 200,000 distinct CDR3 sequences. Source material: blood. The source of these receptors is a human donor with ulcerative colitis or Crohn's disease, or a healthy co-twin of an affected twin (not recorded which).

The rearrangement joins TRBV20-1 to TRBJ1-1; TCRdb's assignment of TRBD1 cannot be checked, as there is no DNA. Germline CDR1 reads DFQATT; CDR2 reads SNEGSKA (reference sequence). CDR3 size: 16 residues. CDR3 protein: CSARLITGDRYTEAFF.

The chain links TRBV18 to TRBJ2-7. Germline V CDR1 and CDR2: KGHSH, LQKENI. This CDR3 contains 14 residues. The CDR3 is CASSPGRSSYEQYF.

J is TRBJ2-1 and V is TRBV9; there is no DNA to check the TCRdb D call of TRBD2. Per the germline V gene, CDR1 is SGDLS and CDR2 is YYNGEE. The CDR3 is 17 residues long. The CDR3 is CASSPYSGLAGDNEQFF. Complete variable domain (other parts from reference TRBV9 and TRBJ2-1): DSGVTQTPKHLITATGQRVTLRCSPRSGDLSVYWYQQSLDQGLQFLIQYYNGEERAKGNILERFSAQQFPDLHSELNLSSLELGDSALYFCASSPYSGLAGDNEQFFGPGTRLTVL.

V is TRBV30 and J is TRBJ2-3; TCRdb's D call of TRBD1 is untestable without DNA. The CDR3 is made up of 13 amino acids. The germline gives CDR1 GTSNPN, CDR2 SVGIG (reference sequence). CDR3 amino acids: CAWGQQNADTQYF. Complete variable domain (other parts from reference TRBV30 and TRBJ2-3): SQTIHQWPATLVQPVGSPLSLECTVEGTSNPNLYWYRQAAGRGLQLLFYSVGIGQISSEVPQNLSASRPQDRQFILSSKKLLLSDSGFYLCAWGQQNADTQYFGPGTRLTVL.

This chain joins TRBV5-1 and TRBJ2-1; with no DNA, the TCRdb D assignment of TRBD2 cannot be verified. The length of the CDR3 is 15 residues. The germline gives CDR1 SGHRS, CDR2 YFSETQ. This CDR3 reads CASSLGVVGSNEQFF.

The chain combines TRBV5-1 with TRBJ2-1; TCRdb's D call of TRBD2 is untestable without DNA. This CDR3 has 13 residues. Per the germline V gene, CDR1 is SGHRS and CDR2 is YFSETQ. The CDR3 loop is CASSLVQYNEQFF.

The CDR3 here is CASSSRDGAPSGANVLTF. J is TRBJ2-6 and V is TRBV5-1; the TRBD1 assignment by TCRdb is unverifiable without DNA. The germline gives CDR1 SGHRS, CDR2 YFSETQ. CDR3 length equals 18 residues.

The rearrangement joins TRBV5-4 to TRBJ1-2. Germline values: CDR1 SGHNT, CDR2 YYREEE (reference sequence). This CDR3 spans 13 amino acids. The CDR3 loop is CASSSTELYGYTF.

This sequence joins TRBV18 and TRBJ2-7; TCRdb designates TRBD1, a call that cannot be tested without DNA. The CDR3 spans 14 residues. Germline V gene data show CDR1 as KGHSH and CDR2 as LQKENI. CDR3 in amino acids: CASSPDRVRYEQYF.

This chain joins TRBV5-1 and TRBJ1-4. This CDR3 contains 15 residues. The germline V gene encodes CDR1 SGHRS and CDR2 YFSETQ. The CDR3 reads CASSLTEYLNEKLFF.

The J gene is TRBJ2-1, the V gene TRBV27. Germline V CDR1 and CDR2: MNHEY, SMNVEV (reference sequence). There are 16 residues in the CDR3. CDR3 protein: CASSLARFSSYNEQFF.

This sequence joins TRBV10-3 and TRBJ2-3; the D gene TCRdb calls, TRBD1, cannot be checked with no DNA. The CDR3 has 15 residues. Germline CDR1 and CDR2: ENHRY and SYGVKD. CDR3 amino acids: CAITDPNRGPDTQYF.

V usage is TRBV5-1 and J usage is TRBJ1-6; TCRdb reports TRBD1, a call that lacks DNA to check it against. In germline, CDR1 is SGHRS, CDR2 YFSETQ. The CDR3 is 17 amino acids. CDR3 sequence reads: CASSPGQMEGLNSPLHF.

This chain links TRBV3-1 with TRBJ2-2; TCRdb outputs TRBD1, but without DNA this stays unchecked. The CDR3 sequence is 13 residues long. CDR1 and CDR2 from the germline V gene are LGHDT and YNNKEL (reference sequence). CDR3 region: CASSERGGGELFF. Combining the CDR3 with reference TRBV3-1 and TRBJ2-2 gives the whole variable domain DTAVSQTPKYLVTQMGNDKSIKCEQNLGHDTMYWYKQDSKKFLKIMFSYNNKELIINETVPNRFSPKSPDKAHLNLHINSLELGDSAVYFCASSERGGGELFFGEGSRLTVL.

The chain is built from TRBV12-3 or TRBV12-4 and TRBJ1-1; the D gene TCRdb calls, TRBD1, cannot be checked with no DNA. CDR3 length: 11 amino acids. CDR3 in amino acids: CASMSGEKAFF.

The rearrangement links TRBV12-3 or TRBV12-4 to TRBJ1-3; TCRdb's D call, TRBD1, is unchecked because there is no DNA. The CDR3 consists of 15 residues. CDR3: CASTPLTSRRNTIYF.